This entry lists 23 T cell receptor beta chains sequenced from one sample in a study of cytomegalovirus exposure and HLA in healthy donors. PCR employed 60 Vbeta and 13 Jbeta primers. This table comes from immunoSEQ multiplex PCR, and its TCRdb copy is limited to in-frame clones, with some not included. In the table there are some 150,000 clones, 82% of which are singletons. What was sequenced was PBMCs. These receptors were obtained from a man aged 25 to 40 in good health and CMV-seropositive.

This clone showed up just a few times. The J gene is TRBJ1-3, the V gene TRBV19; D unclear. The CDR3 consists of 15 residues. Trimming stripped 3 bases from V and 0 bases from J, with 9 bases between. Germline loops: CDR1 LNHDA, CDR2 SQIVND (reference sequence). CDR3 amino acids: CASSMARRSGNTIYF. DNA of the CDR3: TGTGCCAGTAGTATGGCCCGTCGCTCTGGAAACACCATATATTTT.

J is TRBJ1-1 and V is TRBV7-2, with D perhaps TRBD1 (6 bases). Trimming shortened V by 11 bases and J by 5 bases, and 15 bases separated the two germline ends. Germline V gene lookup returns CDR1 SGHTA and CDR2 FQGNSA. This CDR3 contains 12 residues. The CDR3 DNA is TGTGCCGCCAGGGGTGGGGGAACTGAAGCTTTCTTT. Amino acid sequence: CAARGGGTEAFF.

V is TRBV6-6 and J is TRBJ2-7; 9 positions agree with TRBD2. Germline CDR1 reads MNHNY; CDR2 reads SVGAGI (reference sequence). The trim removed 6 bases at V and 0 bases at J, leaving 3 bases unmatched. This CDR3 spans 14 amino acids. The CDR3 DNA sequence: TGTGCCAGCAGGGCTAGCGGGACCTCCTACGAGCAGTACTTC. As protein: CASRASGTSYEQYF.

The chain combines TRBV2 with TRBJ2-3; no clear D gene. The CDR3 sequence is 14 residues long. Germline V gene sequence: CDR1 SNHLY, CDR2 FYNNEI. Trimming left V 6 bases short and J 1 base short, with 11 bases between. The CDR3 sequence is CASRLVFGTDTQYF. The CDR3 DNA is TGTGCCAGCAGGCTAGTTTTCGGCACAGATACGCAGTATTTT.

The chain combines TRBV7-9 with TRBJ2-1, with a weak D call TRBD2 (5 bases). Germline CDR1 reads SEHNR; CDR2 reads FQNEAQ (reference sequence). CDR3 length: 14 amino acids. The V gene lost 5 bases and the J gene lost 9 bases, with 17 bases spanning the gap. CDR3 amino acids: CASSPPPGSGEQFF. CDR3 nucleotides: TGTGCCAGCAGCCCTCCCCCGGGGTCGGGTGAGCAGTTCTTC.

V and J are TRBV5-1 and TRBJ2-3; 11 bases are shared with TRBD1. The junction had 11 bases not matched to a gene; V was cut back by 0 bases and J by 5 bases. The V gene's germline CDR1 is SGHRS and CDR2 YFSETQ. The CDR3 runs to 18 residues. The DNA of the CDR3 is TGCGCCAGCAGCTTGGACCCACCGGGACAGGGGGTAGGAGATACGCAGTATTTT. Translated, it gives CASSLDPPGQGVGDTQYF.

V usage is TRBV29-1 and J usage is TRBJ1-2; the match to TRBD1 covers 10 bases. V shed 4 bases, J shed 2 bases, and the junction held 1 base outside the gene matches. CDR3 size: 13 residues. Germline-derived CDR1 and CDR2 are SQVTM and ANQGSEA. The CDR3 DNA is TGCAGCGTTGGGGACAGGGGCAACTATGGCTACACCTTC. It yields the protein CSVGDRGNYGYTF.

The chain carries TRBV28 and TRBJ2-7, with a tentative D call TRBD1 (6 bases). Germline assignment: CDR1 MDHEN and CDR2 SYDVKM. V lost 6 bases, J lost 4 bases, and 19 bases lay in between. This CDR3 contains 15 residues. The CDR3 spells CASRPEGDGYYEQYF. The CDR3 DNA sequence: TGTGCCAGCAGGCCTGAGGGGGACGGATATTACGAGCAGTACTTC.

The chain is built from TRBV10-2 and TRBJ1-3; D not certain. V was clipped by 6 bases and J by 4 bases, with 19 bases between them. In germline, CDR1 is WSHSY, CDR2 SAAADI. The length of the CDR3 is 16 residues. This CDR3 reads CASRDSMRSYGNTIYF. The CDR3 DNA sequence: TGCGCCAGCAGAGACTCTATGCGGTCGTACGGAAACACCATATATTTT.

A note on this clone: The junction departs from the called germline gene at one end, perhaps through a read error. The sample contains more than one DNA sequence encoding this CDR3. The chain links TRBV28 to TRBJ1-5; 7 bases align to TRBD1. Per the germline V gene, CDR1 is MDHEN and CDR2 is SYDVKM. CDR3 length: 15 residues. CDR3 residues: CASIETGLSNQPQHF. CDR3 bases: TGCGCCAGCATTGAGACAGGGCTCAGCAATCAGCCCCAGCATTTT.

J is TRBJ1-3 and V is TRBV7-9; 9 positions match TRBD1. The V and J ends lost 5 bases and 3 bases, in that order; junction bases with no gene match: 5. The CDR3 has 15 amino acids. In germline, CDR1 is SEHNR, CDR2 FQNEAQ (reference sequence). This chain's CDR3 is CASSGGQGIGNTIYF. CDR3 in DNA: TGTGCCAGCAGCGGCGGACAGGGGATTGGAAACACCATATATTTT.

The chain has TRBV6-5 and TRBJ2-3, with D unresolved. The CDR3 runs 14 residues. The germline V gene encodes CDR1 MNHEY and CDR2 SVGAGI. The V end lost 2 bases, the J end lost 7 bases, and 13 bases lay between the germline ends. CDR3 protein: CASSYERQSNTQYF. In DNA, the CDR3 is TGTGCCAGCAGTTACGAGAGGCAGTCAAATACGCAGTATTTT.

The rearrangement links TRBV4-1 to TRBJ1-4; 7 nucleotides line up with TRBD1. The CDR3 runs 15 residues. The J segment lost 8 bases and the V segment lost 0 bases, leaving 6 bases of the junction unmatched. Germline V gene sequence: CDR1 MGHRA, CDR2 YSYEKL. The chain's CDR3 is CASSQEPGGNEKLFF. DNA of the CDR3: TGCGCCAGCAGCCAAGAACCAGGGGGGAACGAAAAACTGTTTTTT.

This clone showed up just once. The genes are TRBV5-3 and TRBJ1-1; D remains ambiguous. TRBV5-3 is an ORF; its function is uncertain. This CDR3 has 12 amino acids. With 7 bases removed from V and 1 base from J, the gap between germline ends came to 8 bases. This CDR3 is CARSEGNTEAFF. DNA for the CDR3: TGTGCCAGATCGGAGGGGAACACTGAAGCTTTCTTT.

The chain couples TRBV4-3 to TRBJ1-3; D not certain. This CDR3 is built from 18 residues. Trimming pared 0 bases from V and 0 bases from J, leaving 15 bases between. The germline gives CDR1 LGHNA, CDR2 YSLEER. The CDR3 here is CASSQERADRSSGNTIYF. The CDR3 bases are TGCGCCAGCAGCCAAGAGAGGGCGGATAGGAGCTCTGGAAACACCATATATTTT.

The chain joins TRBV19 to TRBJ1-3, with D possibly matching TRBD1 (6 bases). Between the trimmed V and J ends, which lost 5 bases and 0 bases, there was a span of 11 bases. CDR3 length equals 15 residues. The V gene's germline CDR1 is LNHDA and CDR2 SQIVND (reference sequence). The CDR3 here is CASSGGHSSGNTIYF. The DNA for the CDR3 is TGTGCCAGTAGTGGGGGACACAGCTCTGGAAACACCATATATTTT.

CDR3 sequence (DNA): TGTGCCAGCAGCCGCGGGACTAGCGAAGAGACCCAGTACTTC. This encodes CASSRGTSEETQYF. This chain connects TRBV5-8 to TRBJ2-5, with 10 bases matching TRBD2. From germline, CDR1 is SGHTS and CDR2 YDEGEE. The trim removed 4 bases at V and 3 bases at J, leaving 3 bases unmatched. This CDR3 spans 14 amino acids.

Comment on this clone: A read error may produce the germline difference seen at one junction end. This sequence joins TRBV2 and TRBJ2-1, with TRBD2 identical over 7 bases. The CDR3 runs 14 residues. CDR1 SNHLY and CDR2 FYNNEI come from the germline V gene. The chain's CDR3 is CASSHLAAMNGQFF. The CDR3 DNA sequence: TGTGCCAGCAGCCATCTAGCGGCCATGAATGGGCAGTTCTTC.

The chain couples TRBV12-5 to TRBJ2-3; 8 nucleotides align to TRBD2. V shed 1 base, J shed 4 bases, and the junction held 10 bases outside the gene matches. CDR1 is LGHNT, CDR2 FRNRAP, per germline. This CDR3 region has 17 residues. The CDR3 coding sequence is TGTGCTAGTGGTTTGGACCTTGCGCTAGCGGGTTCAGATACGCAGTATTTT. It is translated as CASGLDLALAGSDTQYF.

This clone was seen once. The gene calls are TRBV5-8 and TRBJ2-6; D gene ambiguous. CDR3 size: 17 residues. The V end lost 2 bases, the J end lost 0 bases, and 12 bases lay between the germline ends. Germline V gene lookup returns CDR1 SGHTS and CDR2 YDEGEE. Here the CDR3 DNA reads TGTGCCAGCAGCTTTCAGGATTACCCCTCTGGGGCCAACGTCCTGACTTTC. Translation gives CASSFQDYPSGANVLTF.

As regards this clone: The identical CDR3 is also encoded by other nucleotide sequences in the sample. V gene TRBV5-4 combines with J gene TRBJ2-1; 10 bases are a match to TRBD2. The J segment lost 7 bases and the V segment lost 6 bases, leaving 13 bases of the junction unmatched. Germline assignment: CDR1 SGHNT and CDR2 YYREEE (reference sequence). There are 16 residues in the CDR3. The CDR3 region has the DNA TGTGCCAGCACTTCAGGGGGGCTAGCGGGGGTGAATGAGCAGTTCTTC. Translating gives CASTSGGLAGVNEQFF.

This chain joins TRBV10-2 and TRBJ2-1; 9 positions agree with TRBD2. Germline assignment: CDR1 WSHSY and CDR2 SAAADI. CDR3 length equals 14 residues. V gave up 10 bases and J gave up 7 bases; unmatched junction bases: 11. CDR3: CATGGAGGINEQFF. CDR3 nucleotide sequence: TGCGCCACTGGGGGGGCGGGGGGGATAAATGAGCAGTTCTTC.

CDR3 bases: TGTGCCAGCAGCTTAAGGGGGTACGAGCAGTACTTC. Translating gives CASSLRGYEQYF. The chain has TRBV7-2 and TRBJ2-7, with D tentatively TRBD1 (6 bases). Germline CDR1 and CDR2: SGHTA and FQGNSA. The germline V and J ends were trimmed by 2 bases and 4 bases, with 6 bases remaining between them. The CDR3 spans 12 residues.